Listed here are 18 T cell receptor beta chains from one sample, sequenced in a study of shared clonotypes between healthy human individuals. This table comes from immunoSEQ multiplex PCR, and its TCRdb copy is limited to in-frame clones, with some not included. The profile shows about 710,000 clones, around four fifths of them singletons. Sequenced: memory CD4+ T cells sorted from blood. Sample subset: CD45RA-negative fraction. The receptors were sampled from a woman aged 25 to 45 in good health.

V gene TRBV28 combines with J gene TRBJ1-1; TRBD1 aligns across 10 bases. The CDR3 consists of 17 residues. Trimming removed 8 bases from V and 3 bases from J; junction bases left unmatched: 15. In germline, CDR1 is MDHEN, CDR2 SYDVKM. The CDR3 nucleotides are TGTGCCAGCGAGGAGACAGGGGGCCGTAAGATGGACACTGAAGCTTTCTTT. As protein: CASEETGGRKMDTEAFF.

This clone was counted between two and nine times. This chain links TRBV11-3 with TRBJ2-7; the match to TRBD2 covers 10 bases. V shed 2 bases, J shed 3 bases, and the junction held 4 bases outside the gene matches. Germline V CDR1 and CDR2: SGHNT, YENEEA. CDR3 length equals 15 residues. The CDR3: CASSLMSSGSYEQYF. CDR3 DNA: TGTGCCAGCAGCTTAATGTCTAGCGGGAGCTACGAGCAGTACTTC.

The J gene is TRBJ2-1, the V gene TRBV19; a possible D gene is TRBD1 (6 bases). CDR3 size: 14 residues. The V and J ends lost 4 bases and 3 bases respectively, with 10 bases between them. Germline CDR1 and CDR2: LNHDA and SQIVND (reference sequence). CDR3 sequence: CASSRGQNYNEQFF. The CDR3 bases are TGTGCCAGTAGTAGAGGACAGAACTACAATGAGCAGTTCTTC.

The CDR3: CASMEFRGDTEAFF. The CDR3 nucleotides are TGTGCCAGCATGGAGTTCAGGGGGGACACTGAAGCTTTCTTT. V gene TRBV6-1 combines with J gene TRBJ1-1; 7 bases align to TRBD1. Germline assignment: CDR1 MNHNS and CDR2 SASEGT. V lost 7 bases, J lost 3 bases, and 8 bases stayed unmatched. The CDR3 extends over 14 amino acids.

As concerns this clone: At the DNA level, this CDR3 is encoded by other sequences in the same sample as well. The chain links TRBV18 to TRBJ2-7, with 7 bases aligning to TRBD1. Germline assignment: CDR1 KGHSH and CDR2 LQKENI. The CDR3 totals 14 residues. Trimming removed 3 bases from V and 2 bases from J; junction bases left unmatched: 4. In DNA form, the CDR3 reads TGTGCCAGCTCACCTCGACAGGGCACCTACGAGCAGTACTTC. Protein: CASSPRQGTYEQYF.

The rearrangement joins TRBV27 to TRBJ2-7; no reliable D call. V shed 4 bases and J shed 3 bases, with 16 bases lying between them. The CDR3 runs 15 residues. The germline CDR1 and CDR2 sequences are MNHEY and SMNVEV (reference sequence). The CDR3 DNA reads TGTGCCAGCAGTTCGTGGGTCGGCCCCAACTACGAGCAGTACTTC. Its protein product is CASSSWVGPNYEQYF.

This clone was counted a few times. V usage is TRBV18 and J usage is TRBJ1-4; 8 bases align to TRBD1. V shed 3 bases and J 7 bases; nucleotides not matched to a gene: 7. In germline, CDR1 is KGHSH, CDR2 LQKENI. The CDR3 loop spans 15 amino acids. As DNA, the CDR3 is TGTGCCAGCTCACCGGGGCAGGGGGCGTTTGAAAAACTGTTTTTT. It specifies CASSPGQGAFEKLFF.

The rearrangement uses TRBV30 and TRBJ2-5; possibly TRBD1 for D (6 bases). Trimming removed 5 bases from V and 11 bases from J, with 24 bases in between. This CDR3 region has 14 residues. Germline-derived CDR1 and CDR2 are GTSNPN and SVGIG (reference sequence). In nucleotides, the CDR3 is TGTGCCTGGGACCTACAGGGTGGCTTATCAGAGCAGTACTTC. Its protein product is CAWDLQGGLSEQYF.

The chain couples TRBV5-1 to TRBJ2-7, with D perhaps TRBD2 (5 bases). From germline, CDR1 is SGHRS and CDR2 YFSETQ. V was trimmed by 4 bases and J by 3 bases, leaving 8 bases between them. The CDR3 spans 12 residues. The CDR3 coding sequence is TGCGCCAGCAGCAGCGGAGGCTACGAGCAGTACTTC. This encodes CASSSGGYEQYF.

The J gene is TRBJ1-2, the V gene TRBV2; 7 bases match TRBD1. The germline CDR1 and CDR2 sequences are SNHLY and FYNNEI. The junction had 8 bases not matched to a gene; V was cut back by 6 bases and J by 1 base. The CDR3 contains 15 residues. CDR3 sequence reads: CASRGGRDRNYGYTF. The CDR3 region has the DNA TGTGCCAGCAGAGGGGGCCGGGACCGTAACTATGGCTACACCTTC.

The rearrangement links TRBV29-1 to TRBJ2-5, with a weak D call TRBD2 (6 bases). The CDR3 is 12 amino acids. Germline V gene sequence: CDR1 SQVTM, CDR2 ANQGSEA. For the CDR3, the DNA is TGCGCCTTCCGGGGAGGCCAAGAGACCCAGTACTTC. It codes for CAFRGGQETQYF. Full variable domain (rest looked up from reference TRBV29-1 and TRBJ2-5): SAVISQKPSRDICQRGTSLTIQCQVDSQVTMMFWYRQQPGQSLTLIATANQGSEATYESGFVIDKFPISRPNLTFSTLTVSNMSPEDSSIYLCAFRGGQETQYFGPGTRLLVL.

In this sample, this clone turned up a few times. V and J are TRBV27 and TRBJ2-7; the match to TRBD2 covers 8 bases. Trimming at V came to 3 bases and at J to 3 bases, leaving 7 bases not matched to a gene. The CDR3 has 15 residues. Germline CDR1 and CDR2: MNHEY and SMNVEV (reference sequence). The CDR3 coding sequence is TGTGCCAGCAGTTTCAGGACTAGCTTTATCTACGAGCAGTACTTC. As protein: CASSFRTSFIYEQYF.

In this sample, this clone turned up many times. V is TRBV5-4 and J is TRBJ2-5, with TRBD1 matching 7 bases. V trimming: 5 bases; J trimming: 4 bases; junction bases outside the gene matches: 11. The CDR3 extends over 15 amino acids. The germline V gene has CDR1 SGHNT and CDR2 YYREEE (reference sequence). CDR3 amino acids: CASSPGQDFLETQYF. The DNA for the CDR3 is TGTGCCAGCAGTCCCGGACAGGATTTTTTAGAGACCCAGTACTTC.

The chain combines TRBV18 with TRBJ2-2; D might be TRBD1 or TRBD2, each matching 6 bases. Germline-derived CDR1 and CDR2 are KGHSH and LQKENI. This CDR3 spans 16 amino acids. V was clipped by 1 base and J by 1 base, with 10 bases between them. DNA of the CDR3: TGTGCCAGCTCACCACGCCGGGGGCAGAACACCGGGGAGCTGTTTTTT. Translating gives CASSPRRGQNTGELFF.

The V gene is TRBV28, the J gene TRBJ1-3, with D uncertain. Germline V gene sequence: CDR1 MDHEN, CDR2 SYDVKM. V dropped 10 bases and J dropped 0 bases, with 13 bases sitting between them. This CDR3 has 14 residues. The CDR3 coding sequence is TGTGCCACTCGGCCGGCACTCTCTGGAAACACCATATATTTT. Translated: CATRPALSGNTIYF.

The chain uses TRBV15 and TRBJ2-7; D remains unclear. V gave up 0 bases and J gave up 2 bases, with 8 bases separating them. Germline V gives CDR1 LNHNV, CDR2 YYDKDF (reference sequence). The CDR3 runs to 14 residues. The CDR3 nucleotides read TGTGCCACCAGCAGAGAGGGCGGTCCCTACGAGCAGTACTTC. It encodes CATSREGGPYEQYF.

The chain uses TRBV4-1 and TRBJ2-6, with D perhaps matching TRBD1 (6 bases). CDR3 length equals 19 residues. V dropped 0 bases and J dropped 0 bases, with 15 bases sitting between them. Per germline, CDR1 MGHRA and CDR2 YSYEKL. The CDR3 DNA is TGCGCCAGCAGCCAAGATCGGCAGGGGCCCCGCTCTGGGGCCAACGTCCTGACTTTC. Translation: CASSQDRQGPRSGANVLTF.

V is TRBV6-5 and J is TRBJ1-5, with 10 bases identical to TRBD1. Germline V gene lookup returns CDR1 MNHEY and CDR2 SVGAGI. The trim removed 5 bases at V and 8 bases at J, leaving 6 bases unmatched. The CDR3 extends over 14 amino acids. Here the CDR3 reads CASSDRGPEEPQHF. CDR3 DNA sequence: TGTGCCAGCAGTGACAGGGGGCCAGAGGAGCCCCAGCATTTT.